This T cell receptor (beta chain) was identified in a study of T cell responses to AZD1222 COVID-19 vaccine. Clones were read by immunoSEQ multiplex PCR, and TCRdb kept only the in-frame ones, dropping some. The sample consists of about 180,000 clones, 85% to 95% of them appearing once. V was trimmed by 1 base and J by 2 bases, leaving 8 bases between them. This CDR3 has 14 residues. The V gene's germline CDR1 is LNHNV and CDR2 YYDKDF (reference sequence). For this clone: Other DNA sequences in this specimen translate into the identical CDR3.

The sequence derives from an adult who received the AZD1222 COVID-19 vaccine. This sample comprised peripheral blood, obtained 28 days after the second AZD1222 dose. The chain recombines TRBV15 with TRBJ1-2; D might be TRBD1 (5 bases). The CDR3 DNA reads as TGTGCCACCAGCAGAGGGGACGGAAACTATGGCTACACCTTC. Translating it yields CATSRGDGNYGYTF.